This record covers a single T cell receptor (beta chain). Germline CDR1 WSHSY, CDR2 SAAADI. V was clipped by 2 bases and J by 8 bases, with 7 bases between them. This CDR3 has 13 amino acids. The data were produced by immunoSEQ multiplex PCR, yet TCRdb's version contains in-frame clones alone and is incomplete. The table shows hundreds of thousands of clones, with roughly 90% occurring only once. This record comes from a study of blood T cell repertoires in COVID-19. Study-wide context: PBMCs, B-cell-depleted T cells, or T cells provided the cDNA or gDNA that made up the material.

The genes are TRBV10-2 and TRBJ1-6; D is undetermined. The clonotype was recovered from a man aged 18 to 35 with COVID-19, enrolled during active disease. Sequencing input: peripheral blood. CDR3 protein: CASSELIDSPLHF. The CDR3, as DNA: TGCGCCAGCAGTGAGCTAATTGATTCACCCCTCCACTTT.